This T cell receptor beta chain was captured in a study of T cells in Graves' hyperthyroidism and ophthalmopathy. TCR beta CDR3 region amplification was performed from RNA transcripts. HTBI primers were employed in a first-round RT-PCR of the TCR CDR3. TCRdb redid the calling of the multiplex PCR reads with MiXCR, one entry per CDR3 protein. The data contain about 420,000 distinct CDR3 sequences, 15% to 19% of them singletons. Germline CDR1 and CDR2: SGHRS and YFSETQ. The CDR3 has 16 amino acids. Trimming stripped 1 base from V and 2 bases from J, with 16 bases between. This clonotype was detected ten times or more. Orbital computed tomography and thyroid ultrasound, together with serum TRAb and thyroxine and clinical symptoms, were used for diagnoses.

The sequencing input was blood. This chain links TRBV5-1 with TRBJ2-7; D gene uncertain. This TCR derives from a woman aged 18-29 years with Graves' hyperthyroidism. The CDR3 loop reads CASSLNTPPGTYEQYF. CDR3 bases: TGCGCCAGCAGCTTGAATACACCTCCTGGTACCTACGAGCAGTACTTC. Using reference TRBV5-1 and TRBJ2-7 for the parts outside the CDR3, the full variable domain is KAGVTQTPRYLIKTRGQQVTLSCSPISGHRSVSWYQQTPGQGLQFLFEYFSETQRNKGNFPGRFSGRQFSNSRSEMNVSTLELGDSALYLCASSLNTPPGTYEQYFGPGTRLTVT.